This paragraph reports one TCR beta chain. The target antigen is unknown. V gave up 0 bases and J gave up 5 bases, with 14 bases separating them. CDR3 length equals 15 residues. Germline values: CDR1 DFQATT, CDR2 SNEGSKA (reference sequence). Three rounds of nested PCR, following a modified ARM-PCR protocol, produced the TCRbeta library. TCRdb reanalysed the multiplex PCR reads using MiXCR and keeps one entry per CDR3 protein. Here the sample spans 120,000 to 150,000 distinct CDR3 sequences, roughly 66% being singletons. This sample's RNA came from whole unsorted tissue. The data originate from a study of tumor and adjacent non-tumor tissue in lung cancer. Study-wide results and limits: Tumor TCR diversity, when higher, was linked to shorter survival. In normal lung, the top 100 clones were significantly more dominant than in tumor. Compared with tumor, normal lung showed significantly lower TCR diversity.

The TCR comes from a man in his sixties with small cell lung cancer. The sample comprised lung tumor tissue. The chain links TRBV20-1 to TRBJ1-5; TRBD1 is a possible D gene (5 bases). DNA for the CDR3: TGCAGTGCTAGAGATGGGGGGGGGGAGGATCAGCCCCAGCATTTT. Its protein product is CSARDGGGEDQPQHF.